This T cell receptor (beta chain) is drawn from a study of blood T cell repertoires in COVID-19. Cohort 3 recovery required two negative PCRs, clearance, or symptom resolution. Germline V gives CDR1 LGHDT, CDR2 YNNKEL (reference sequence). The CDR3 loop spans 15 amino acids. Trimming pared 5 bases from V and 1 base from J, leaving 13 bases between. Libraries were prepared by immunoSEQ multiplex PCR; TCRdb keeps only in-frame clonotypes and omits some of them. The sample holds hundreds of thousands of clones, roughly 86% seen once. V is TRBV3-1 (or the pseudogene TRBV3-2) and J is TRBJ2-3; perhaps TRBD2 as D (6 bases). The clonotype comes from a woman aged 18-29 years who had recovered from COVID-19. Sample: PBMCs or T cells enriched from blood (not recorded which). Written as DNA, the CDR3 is TGTGCCAGCAGCATCTCCGGGAGCGGCACAGATACGCAGTATTTT. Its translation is CASSISGSGTDTQYF.